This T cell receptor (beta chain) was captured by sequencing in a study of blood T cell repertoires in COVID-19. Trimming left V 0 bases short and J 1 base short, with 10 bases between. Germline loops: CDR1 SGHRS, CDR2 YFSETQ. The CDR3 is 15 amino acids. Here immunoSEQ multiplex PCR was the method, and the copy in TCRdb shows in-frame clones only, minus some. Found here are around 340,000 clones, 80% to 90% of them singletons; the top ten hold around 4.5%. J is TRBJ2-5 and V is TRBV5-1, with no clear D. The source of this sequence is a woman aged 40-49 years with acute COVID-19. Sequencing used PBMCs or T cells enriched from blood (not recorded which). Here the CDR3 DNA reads TGCGCCAGCAGCTTGGCCCCCTCCGGCCAAGAGACCCAGTACTTC. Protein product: CASSLAPSGQETQYF.